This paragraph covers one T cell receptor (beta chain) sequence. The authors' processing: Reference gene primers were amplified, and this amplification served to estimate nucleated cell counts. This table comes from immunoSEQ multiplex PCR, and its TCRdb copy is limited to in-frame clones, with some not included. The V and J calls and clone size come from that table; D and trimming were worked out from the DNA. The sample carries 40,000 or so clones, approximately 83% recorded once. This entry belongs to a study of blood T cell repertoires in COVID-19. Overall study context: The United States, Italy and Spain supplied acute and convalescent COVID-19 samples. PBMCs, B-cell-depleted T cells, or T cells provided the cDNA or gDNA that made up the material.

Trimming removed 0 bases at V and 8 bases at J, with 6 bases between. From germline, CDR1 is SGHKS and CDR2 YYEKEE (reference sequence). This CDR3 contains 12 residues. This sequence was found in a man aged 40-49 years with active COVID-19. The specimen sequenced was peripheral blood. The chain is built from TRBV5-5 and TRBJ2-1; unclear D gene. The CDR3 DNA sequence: TGTGCCAGCAGCTTGGAAAGAGATGAGCAGTTCTTC. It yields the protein CASSLERDEQFF. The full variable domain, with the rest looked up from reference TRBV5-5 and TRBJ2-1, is DAGVTQSPTHLIKTRGQQVTLRCSPISGHKSVSWYQQVLGQGPQFIFQYYEKEERGRGNFPDRFSARQFPNYSSELNVNALLLGDSALYLCASSLERDEQFFGPGTRLTVL.